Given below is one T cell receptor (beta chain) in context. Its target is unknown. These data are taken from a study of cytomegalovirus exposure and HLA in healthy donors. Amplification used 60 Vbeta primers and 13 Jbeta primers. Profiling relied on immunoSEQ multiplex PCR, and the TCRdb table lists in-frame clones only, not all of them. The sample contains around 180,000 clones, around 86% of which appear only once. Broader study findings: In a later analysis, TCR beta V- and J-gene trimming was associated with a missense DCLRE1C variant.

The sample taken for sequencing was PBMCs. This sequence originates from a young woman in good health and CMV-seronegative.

CDR3 in amino acids: CAWQRGTESEKLFF. The CDR3 region has the DNA TGTGCCTGGCAAAGGGGGACAGAGAGTGAAAAACTGTTTTTT. The V call is TRBV30, the J call TRBJ1-4, with TRBD1 identical over 7 bases. CDR3 size: 14 residues. The germline CDR1 and CDR2 sequences are GTSNPN and SVGIG (reference sequence). V shed 5 bases, J shed 7 bases, and the junction held 10 bases outside the gene matches.